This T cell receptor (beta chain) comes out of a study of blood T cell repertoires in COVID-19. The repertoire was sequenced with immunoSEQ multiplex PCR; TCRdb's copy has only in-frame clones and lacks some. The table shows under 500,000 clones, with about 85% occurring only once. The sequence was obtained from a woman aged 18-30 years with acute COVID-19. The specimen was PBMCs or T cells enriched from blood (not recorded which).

The CDR3 region has the DNA TGTGCCAGTAGTATGCCCAGGACTAGCGGGAGGTCCTACAATGAGCAGTTCTTC. Protein sequence: CASSMPRTSGRSYNEQFF. The rearrangement uses TRBV19 and TRBJ2-1; TRBD2 matches at 14 bases. V lost 3 bases to trimming and J lost 1 base; unmatched junction nucleotides: 5. CDR1 is LNHDA and CDR2 is SQIVND in the germline V gene (reference sequence). The CDR3 is made up of 18 amino acids.